The T cell receptor (beta chain) under discussion was sequenced for a study of lymphopenia after photon versus proton radiotherapy. Sequenced by immunoSEQ multiplex PCR; TCRdb stores in-frame clones only, minus some. This table holds about 3,300 clones, roughly 76% found once. Germline V lookup: CDR1 SGHKS, CDR2 YYEKEE (reference sequence). The CDR3 is 16 residues long. V was trimmed by 4 bases and J by 3 bases, leaving 20 bases between them. This TCR was recovered from a man at least 80 years old with esophageal cancer. This chain connects TRBV5-5 to TRBJ2-7, with D possibly being TRBD2 (5 bases). The sample was peripheral blood, taken from a patient treated with proton-based radiotherapy. The CDR3 region is CASSPGPPKGVYEQYF. CDR3 nucleotides: TGTGCCAGCAGCCCCGGACCCCCCAAGGGAGTCTACGAGCAGTACTTC.